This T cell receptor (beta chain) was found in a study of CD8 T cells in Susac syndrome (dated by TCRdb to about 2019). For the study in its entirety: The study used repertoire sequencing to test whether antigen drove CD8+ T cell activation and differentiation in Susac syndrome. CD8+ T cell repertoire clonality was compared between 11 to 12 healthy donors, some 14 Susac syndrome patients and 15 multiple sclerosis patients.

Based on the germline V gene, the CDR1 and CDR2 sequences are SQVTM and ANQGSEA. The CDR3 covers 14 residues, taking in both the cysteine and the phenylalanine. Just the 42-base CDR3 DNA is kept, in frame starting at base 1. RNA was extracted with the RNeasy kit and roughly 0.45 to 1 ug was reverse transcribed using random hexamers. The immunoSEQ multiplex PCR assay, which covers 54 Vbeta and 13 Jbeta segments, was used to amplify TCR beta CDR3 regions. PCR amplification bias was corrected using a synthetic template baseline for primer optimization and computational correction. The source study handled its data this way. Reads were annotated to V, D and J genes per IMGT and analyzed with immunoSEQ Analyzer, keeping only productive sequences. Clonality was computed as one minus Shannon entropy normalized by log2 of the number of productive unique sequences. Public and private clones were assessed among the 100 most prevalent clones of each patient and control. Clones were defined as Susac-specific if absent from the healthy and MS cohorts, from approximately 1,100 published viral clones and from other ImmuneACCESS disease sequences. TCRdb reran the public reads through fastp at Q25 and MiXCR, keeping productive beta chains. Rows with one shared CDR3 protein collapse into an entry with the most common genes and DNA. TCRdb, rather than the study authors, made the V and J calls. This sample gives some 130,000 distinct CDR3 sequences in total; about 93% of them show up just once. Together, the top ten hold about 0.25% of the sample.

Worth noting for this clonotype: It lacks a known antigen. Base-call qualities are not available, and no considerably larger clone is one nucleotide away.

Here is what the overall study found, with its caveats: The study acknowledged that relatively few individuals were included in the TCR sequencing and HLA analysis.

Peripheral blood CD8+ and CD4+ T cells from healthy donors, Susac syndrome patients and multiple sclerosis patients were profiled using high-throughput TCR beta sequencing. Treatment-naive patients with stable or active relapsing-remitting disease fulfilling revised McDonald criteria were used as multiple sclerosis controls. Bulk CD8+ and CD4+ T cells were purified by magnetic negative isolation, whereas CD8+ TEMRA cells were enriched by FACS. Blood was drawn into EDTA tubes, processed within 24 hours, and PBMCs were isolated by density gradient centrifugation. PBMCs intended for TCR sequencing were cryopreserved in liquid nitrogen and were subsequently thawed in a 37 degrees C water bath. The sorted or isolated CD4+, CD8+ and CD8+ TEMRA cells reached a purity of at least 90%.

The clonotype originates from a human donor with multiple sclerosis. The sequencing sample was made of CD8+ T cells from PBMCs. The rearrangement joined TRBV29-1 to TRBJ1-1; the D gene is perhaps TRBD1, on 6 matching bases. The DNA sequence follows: TGCAGTGCGACGGGGGGCGCTCAGAACACTGAAGCTTTCTTT. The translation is CSATGGAQNTEAFF.